The source of this T cell receptor beta chain is a study of cytomegalovirus exposure and HLA in healthy donors. Study summary: Both the 100 to 150 validation repertoires and the approximately 670 first-cohort repertoires used the same platform, as reported by a later analysis. Findings and caveats of the study: It was reported that the classifier diagnosed cytomegalovirus status with high specificity and sensitivity in both the original and validation cohorts. Subsequent analysis of the roughly 120 validation repertoires found a tendency for first-cohort TCR clusters to co-occur.

This CDR3 is built from 14 residues. The ends lost 6 bases at V and 2 bases at J; junction bases unmatched: 4. CDR1 and CDR2 (germline): LNHDA, SQIVND (reference sequence). Method: immunoSEQ multiplex PCR; TCRdb's copy keeps in-frame clones and lacks some. The table records fewer than 90,000 clones, around 82% of them present only once. On this clone itself: What it binds is unknown.

Separation from the roughly 600-subject first cohort characterized the 120-subject validation cohort, to which the donors belonged. The chain is built from TRBV19 and TRBJ1-3; 7 bases line up with TRBD1. Sequencing was carried out using PBMCs. This sequence was found in a woman aged 18-29 years in good health and CMV-seropositive. The chain's CDR3 is CASSTGTAGNTIYF. The CDR3 DNA follows: TGTGCCAGTAGCACCGGGACAGCTGGAAACACCATATATTTT.